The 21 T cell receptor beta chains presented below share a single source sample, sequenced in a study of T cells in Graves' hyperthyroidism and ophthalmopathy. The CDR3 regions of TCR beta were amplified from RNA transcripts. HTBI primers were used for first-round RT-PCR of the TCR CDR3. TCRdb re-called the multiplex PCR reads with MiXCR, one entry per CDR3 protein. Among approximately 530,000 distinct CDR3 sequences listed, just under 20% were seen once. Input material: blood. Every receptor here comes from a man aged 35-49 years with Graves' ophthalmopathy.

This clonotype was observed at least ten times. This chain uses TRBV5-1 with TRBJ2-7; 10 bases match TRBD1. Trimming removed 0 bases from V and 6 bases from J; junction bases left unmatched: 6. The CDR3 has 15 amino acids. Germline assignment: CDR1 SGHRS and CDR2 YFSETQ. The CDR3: CASSLEGQGRVEQYF. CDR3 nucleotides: TGCGCCAGCAGCTTGGAGGGACAGGGGAGGGTCGAGCAGTACTTC.

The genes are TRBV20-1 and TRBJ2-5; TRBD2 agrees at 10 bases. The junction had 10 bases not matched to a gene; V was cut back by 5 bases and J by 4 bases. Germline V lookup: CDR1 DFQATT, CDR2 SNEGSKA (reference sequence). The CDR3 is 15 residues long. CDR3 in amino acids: CSAYASGSVAETQYF. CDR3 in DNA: TGCAGTGCTTACGCTAGCGGGAGTGTGGCAGAGACCCAGTACTTC.

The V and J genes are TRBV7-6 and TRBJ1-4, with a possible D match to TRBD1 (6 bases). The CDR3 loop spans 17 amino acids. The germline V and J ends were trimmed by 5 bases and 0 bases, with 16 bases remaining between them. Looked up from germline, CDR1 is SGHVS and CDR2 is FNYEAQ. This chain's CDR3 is CASSDRYPGTTNEKLFF. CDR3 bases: TGTGCCAGCAGCGACAGGTACCCTGGAACAACTAATGAAAAACTGTTTTTT.

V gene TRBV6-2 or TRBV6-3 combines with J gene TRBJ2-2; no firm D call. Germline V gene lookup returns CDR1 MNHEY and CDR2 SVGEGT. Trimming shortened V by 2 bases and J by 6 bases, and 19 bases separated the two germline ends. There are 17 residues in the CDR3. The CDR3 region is CASSYLATNKRAGELFF. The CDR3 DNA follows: TGTGCCAGCAGTTACCTGGCCACCAATAAACGGGCCGGGGAGCTGTTTTTT.

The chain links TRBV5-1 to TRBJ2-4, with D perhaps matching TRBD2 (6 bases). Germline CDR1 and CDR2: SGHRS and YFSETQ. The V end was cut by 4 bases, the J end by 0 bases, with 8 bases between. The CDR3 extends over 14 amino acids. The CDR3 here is CASSTGGAKNIQYF. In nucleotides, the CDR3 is TGCGCCAGCAGCACCGGGGGAGCCAAAAACATTCAGTACTTC.

The CDR3 reads CASSTDRGGTEAFF. The DNA of the CDR3 is TGTGCCAGCAGTACGGACAGGGGTGGCACTGAAGCTTTCTTT. V gene TRBV6-2 or TRBV6-3 combines with J gene TRBJ1-1; 9 positions match TRBD1. Germline assignment: CDR1 MNHEY and CDR2 SVGEGT. V trimming: 5 bases; J trimming: 4 bases; junction bases outside the gene matches: 5. The CDR3 consists of 14 residues.

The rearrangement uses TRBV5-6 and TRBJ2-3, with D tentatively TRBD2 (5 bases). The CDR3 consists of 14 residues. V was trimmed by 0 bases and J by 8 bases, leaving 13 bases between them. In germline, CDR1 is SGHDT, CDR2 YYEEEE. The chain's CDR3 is CASSLAGKAGTQYF. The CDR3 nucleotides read TGTGCCAGCAGCTTGGCCGGGAAGGCCGGTACGCAGTATTTT.

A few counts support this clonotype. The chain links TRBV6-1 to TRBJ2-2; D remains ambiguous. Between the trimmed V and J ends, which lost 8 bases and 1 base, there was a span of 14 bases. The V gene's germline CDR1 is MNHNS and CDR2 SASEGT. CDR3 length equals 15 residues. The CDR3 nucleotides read TGTGCCAGCTCCCGTGGGCGATGGAACACCGGGGAGCTGTTTTTT. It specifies CASSRGRWNTGELFF.

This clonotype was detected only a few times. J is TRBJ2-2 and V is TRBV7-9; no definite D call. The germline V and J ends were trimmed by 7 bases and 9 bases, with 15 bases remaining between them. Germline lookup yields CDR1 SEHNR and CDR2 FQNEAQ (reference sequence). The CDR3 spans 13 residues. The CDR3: CASKGPGRWELFF. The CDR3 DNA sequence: TGTGCCAGCAAGGGCCCTGGTAGATGGGAGCTGTTTTTT.

DNA of the CDR3: TGCAGTGCTAGGAGCTGGAACAGGGGGCGTAGGTATAGCAATCAGCCCCAGCATTTT. It is translated as CSARSWNRGRRYSNQPQHF. The chain is built from TRBV20-1 and TRBJ1-5, with 9 nucleotides matching TRBD1. CDR1 and CDR2 (germline): DFQATT, SNEGSKA (reference sequence). V lost 3 bases and J lost 0; bases outside the gene matches: 15. The CDR3 has 19 amino acids.

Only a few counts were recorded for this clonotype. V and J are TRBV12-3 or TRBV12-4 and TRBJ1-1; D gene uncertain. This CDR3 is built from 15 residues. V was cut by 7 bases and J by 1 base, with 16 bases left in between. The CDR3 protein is CASTLAGVGNTEAFF. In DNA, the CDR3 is TGTGCCAGCACCCTCGCCGGGGTGGGGAACACTGAAGCTTTCTTT.

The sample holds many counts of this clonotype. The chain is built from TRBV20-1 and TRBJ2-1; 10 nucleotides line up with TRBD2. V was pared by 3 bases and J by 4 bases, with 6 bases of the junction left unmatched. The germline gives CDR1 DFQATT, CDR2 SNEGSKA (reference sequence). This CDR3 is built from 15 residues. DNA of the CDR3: TGCAGTGCTAGTAAGGAAGCGGGGGGGTACAATGAGCAGTTCTTC. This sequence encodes CSASKEAGGYNEQFF.

The CDR3: CAWSPQVYEQFF. The CDR3 coding sequence is TGTGCCTGGAGTCCTCAGGTGTATGAGCAGTTCTTC. The chain combines TRBV30 with TRBJ2-1; D gene unclear. V lost 2 bases to trimming and J lost 8 bases, with 10 bases between them. The germline CDR1 and CDR2 sequences are GTSNPN and SVGIG (reference sequence). The CDR3 is made up of 12 amino acids.

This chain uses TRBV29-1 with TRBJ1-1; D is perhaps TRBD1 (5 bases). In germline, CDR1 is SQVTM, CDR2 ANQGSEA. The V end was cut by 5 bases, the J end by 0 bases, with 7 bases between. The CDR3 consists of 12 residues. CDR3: CSVPGVNTEAFF. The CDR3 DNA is TGCAGCGTTCCGGGGGTGAACACTGAAGCTTTCTTT.

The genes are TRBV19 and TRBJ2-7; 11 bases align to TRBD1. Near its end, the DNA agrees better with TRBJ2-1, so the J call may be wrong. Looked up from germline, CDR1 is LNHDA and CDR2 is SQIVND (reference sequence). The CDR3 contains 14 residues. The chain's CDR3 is CASRRTGGIYEQFF. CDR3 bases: TGTGCCAGTAGACGGACAGGGGGCATCTACGAGCAGTTCTTC.

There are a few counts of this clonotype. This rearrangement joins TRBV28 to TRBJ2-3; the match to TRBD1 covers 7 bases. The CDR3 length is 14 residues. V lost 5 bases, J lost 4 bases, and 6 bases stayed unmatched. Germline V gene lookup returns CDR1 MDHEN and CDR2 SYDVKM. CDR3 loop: CASSRQGLADTQYF. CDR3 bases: TGTGCCAGCAGTAGACAGGGTCTCGCAGATACGCAGTATTTT.

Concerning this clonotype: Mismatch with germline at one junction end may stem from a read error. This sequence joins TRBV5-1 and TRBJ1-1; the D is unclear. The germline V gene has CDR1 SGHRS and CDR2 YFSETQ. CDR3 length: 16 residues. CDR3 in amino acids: CASSFSDPGGNAEAFF. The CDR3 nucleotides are TGCGCCAGCAGCTTCTCAGACCCAGGTGGGAACGCTGAAGCTTTCTTT.

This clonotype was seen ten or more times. For the CDR3, the DNA is TGTGCCAGCACCCCGGGACTAGCGGGGGGAGGTACGCAGTATTTT. Amino acids: CASTPGLAGGGTQYF. The chain has TRBV28 and TRBJ2-3; TRBD2 matches at 15 bases. V dropped 7 bases and J dropped 8; count of bases not matched to a gene: 7. This CDR3 has 15 residues. CDR1 and CDR2 (germline): MDHEN, SYDVKM.

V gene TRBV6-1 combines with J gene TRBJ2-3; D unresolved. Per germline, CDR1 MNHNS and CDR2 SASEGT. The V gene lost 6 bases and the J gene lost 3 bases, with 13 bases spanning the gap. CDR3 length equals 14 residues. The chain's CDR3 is CASSPELGTDTQYF. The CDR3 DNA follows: TGTGCCAGCAGCCCAGAGTTGGGAACAGATACGCAGTATTTT.

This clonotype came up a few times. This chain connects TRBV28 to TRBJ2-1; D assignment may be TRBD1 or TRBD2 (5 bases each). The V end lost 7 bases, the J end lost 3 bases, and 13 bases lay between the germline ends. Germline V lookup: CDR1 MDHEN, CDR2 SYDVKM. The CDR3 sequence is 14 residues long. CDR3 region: CASTGTLNYNEQFF. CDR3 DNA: TGTGCCAGCACCGGGACCCTAAACTACAATGAGCAGTTCTTC.

CDR3 DNA: TGTGCCAGTACCCGGCCCTCTTCCTACAATGAGCAGTTCTTC. It specifies CASTRPSSYNEQFF. The genes are TRBV6-2 or TRBV6-3 and TRBJ2-1; D is unresolved. The CDR3 length is 14 residues. Germline CDR1 MNHEY, CDR2 SVGEGT. V was pared by 9 bases and J by 1 base, with 13 bases between.